A selection of T cell receptor beta chains follows, all from one sample in a study of blood T cell repertoires in COVID-19. Some clones are missing from TCRdb's copy, which holds only in-frame ones; the method was immunoSEQ multiplex PCR. The sample carries 150,000 or so clones, around 80% recorded once. The source material was PBMCs or T cells enriched from blood (not recorded which). The receptors originated from a woman between 50 and 59 years old in a cohort exposed to, infected with or recovered from COVID-19 (not recorded which). Both conserved end residues are part of each CDR3. A D gene is named only where the DNA matches it firmly. Clone size is stated in some rows and not others, as once, few, many or a class when expanded.

d_call j_call v_call clone_size cdr3_nt cdr3_aa
TRBD2 TRBJ2-7 TRBV6-5 NA TGTGCCAGCAATGCGGGAGTGGCCTACGAGCAGTACTTC CASNAGVAYEQYF
NA TRBJ1-5 TRBV5-4 once TGTGCCAGCAGCTTGGAACGGGAGTCGCCCCAGCATTTT CASSLERESPQHF
TRBD2 TRBJ2-1 TRBV14 once TGTGCCAGCAGCCAAGAACTAGCGGCGGATGAGCAGTTCTTC CASSQELAADEQFF
NA TRBJ1-5 TRBV28 few TGTGCCAGCAGTCCCCGGACAACCACGCATCAGCCCCAGCATTTT CASSPRTTTHQPQHF
TRBD1 TRBJ1-2 TRBV5-5 NA TGTGCCAGCGCCCGGGGAGATGGAGGGGGCGGCTACACCTTC CASARGDGGGGYTF
NA TRBJ2-1 TRBV19 few TGTGCCAGTAGGTCAATAGGGGACAATGAGCAGTTCTTC CASRSIGDNEQFF
NA TRBJ2-5 TRBV2 once TGTGCCAGCAGTGGTCCCGGGACCCAGTACTTC CASSGPGTQYF
NA TRBJ2-6 TRBV10-2 NA TGCGCCAGCAGTCACCGGGACATTGGGGCCAACGTCCTGACTTTC CASSHRDIGANVLTF
TRBD1 TRBJ2-2 TRBV25-1 NA TGTGCCAGCAGTGAACCCCGGGACAGACTGAACACCGGGGAGCTGTTTTTT CASSEPRDRLNTGELFF
NA TRBJ2-1 TRBV10-2 NA TGCGCCAGCAGTGAGGTTTCCATGTCCTACAATGAGCAGTTCTTC CASSEVSMSYNEQFF
NA TRBJ1-3 TRBV30 NA TGTGCCTGGAGAACTCTTGGAAACACCATATATTTT CAWRTLGNTIYF
TRBD1 TRBJ2-7 TRBV18 NA TGTGCCAGCTCACCTGGGACAGGCCCAGGGTACGAGCAGTACTTC CASSPGTGPGYEQYF
NA TRBJ1-5 TRBV4-2 few TGTGCCAGCAGCCCCGAGAACCGGGGGGATCAGCCCCAGCATTTT CASSPENRGDQPQHF
NA TRBJ1-6 TRBV6-5 NA TGTGCCAGCAGTTACGGCTCGGGGTGGGGTTCACCCCTCCACTTT CASSYGSGWGSPLHF
NA TRBJ1-4 TRBV2 NA TGTGCCAGCAATCAGATCCCGCAGCGCGAAAAACTGTTTTTT CASNQIPQREKLFF
TRBD2 TRBJ2-3 TRBV7-3 NA TGTGCCAGCAGCCCGCGGACTAGTAGCACAGATACGCAGTATTTT CASSPRTSSTDTQYF
NA TRBJ1-2 TRBV6-5 NA TGTGCCAGCAGTTATCAGGGACTGTCCGGCTACACCTTC CASSYQGLSGYTF
TRBD1 TRBJ2-7 TRBV3-1/TRBV3-2 NA TGTGCCAGCAGCCGCCGCCCTGTGGGACTCCGGGACAGGGGAGACGAGCAGTACTTC CASSRRPVGLRDRGDEQYF
NA TRBJ1-2 TRBV28 NA TGTGCCAGCATCGCGCAGGGTAATTATGGCTACACCTTC CASIAQGNYGYTF
NA TRBJ1-2 TRBV6-5 NA TGTGCCAGCAGTTATGGGGCAGATTATGGCTACACCTTC CASSYGADYGYTF
NA TRBJ2-5 TRBV7-2 NA TGTGCCAGCAGCTTACCTCCCGGCGGTGGGACCCAGTACTTC CASSLPPGGGTQYF
NA TRBJ1-5 TRBV6-6 NA TGTGCCAGCAATTACGACGAGCGGCAGCCCCAGCATTTT CASNYDERQPQHF
NA TRBJ2-3 TRBV6-5 once TGTGCCAGCAGCGTTAGCACAGATACGCAGTATTTT CASSVSTDTQYF
TRBD2 TRBJ2-7 TRBV28 NA TGTGCCAGCAGTCGCCCGGCGGGAGTCCGGGAGCAGTACTTC CASSRPAGVREQYF
TRBD1 TRBJ1-1 TRBV3-1/TRBV3-2 NA TGTGCCAGCAGCCTAGAGGACAGGGCGGTGAACACTGAAGCTTTCTTT CASSLEDRAVNTEAFF
NA TRBJ1-1 TRBV6-2/TRBV6-3 NA TGTGCCAGCAGTCTCTCATTTGCCCGGGCTGAAGCTTTCTTT CASSLSFARAEAFF
NA TRBJ2-7 TRBV5-1 NA TGCGCCAGCAGCTTCAATAGCGTATACGAGCAGTACTTC CASSFNSVYEQYF
TRBD1 TRBJ2-3 TRBV19 NA TGTGCCAGTAGTAGACAGGGACAGGGGAGCACAGATACGCAGTATTTT CASSRQGQGSTDTQYF
TRBD2 TRBJ2-1 TRBV9 NA TGTGCCAGCAGCGTACTGAGCGGGGGGTACAATGAGCAGTTCTTC CASSVLSGGYNEQFF
NA TRBJ1-4 TRBV7-9 once TGTGCCAGCAGCCAGCGAACGGAGGATGAAAAACTGTTTTTT CASSQRTEDEKLFF
TRBD1 TRBJ1-2 TRBV28 NA TGTGCCAGCAGTTCTCCGGGACAGGGTGCTAACTATGGCTACACCTTC CASSSPGQGANYGYTF
NA TRBJ2-7 TRBV2 NA TGTGCCACAGGTCAGGGCAGCGAGCAGTACTTC CATGQGSEQYF
NA TRBJ2-7 TRBV29-1 NA TGCAGCGTTGAAGGGGAGACAGGGAGGTCCGAGCAGTACTTC CSVEGETGRSEQYF
NA TRBJ1-2 TRBV7-3 few TGTGCCAGCGGAACAGAGAACTATGGCTACACCTTC CASGTENYGYTF
NA TRBJ2-1 TRBV9 NA TGTGCCAGCAGCGTAACGACTAGCTCCTACAATGAGCAGTTCTTC CASSVTTSSYNEQFF
NA TRBJ1-2 TRBV6-5 NA TGTGCCACCCCGGGGGGCGACTATGGCTACACCTTC CATPGGDYGYTF
NA TRBJ2-5 TRBV11-2 NA TGTGCCAGCAGAACTAGAGGTCCAGAAGAGACCCAGTACTTC CASRTRGPEETQYF
TRBD1 TRBJ1-4 TRBV19 NA TGTGCCAGTAGTGGTGGGACAGGGACAGAAAAACTGTTTTTT CASSGGTGTEKLFF
TRBD1 TRBJ2-2 TRBV7-9 NA TGTGCCAGCAGCTACCCTCGGACAGGGCCCGGGGAGCTGTTTTTT CASSYPRTGPGELFF
NA TRBJ1-2 TRBV4-3 NA TGCGCCAGCAGCCCCCTGCAGAACTATGGCTACACCTTC CASSPLQNYGYTF
TRBD2 TRBJ2-5 TRBV7-2 NA TGTGCCAGCAGCTTAGTGCCTAGCGGGGGAGCCGCTCAAGAGACCCAGTACTTC CASSLVPSGGAAQETQYF
NA TRBJ1-1 TRBV5-1 NA TGCGCCAGCAGCACCGGGACAAGAAACACTGAAGCTTTCTTT CASSTGTRNTEAFF
TRBD1 TRBJ1-4 TRBV7-8 NA TGTGCCAGCAGCTCAGAGACAGGGATGAATGAAAAACTGTTTTTT CASSSETGMNEKLFF
TRBD1 TRBJ1-5 TRBV10-3 NA TGTGCCATCAGGGGGACAGGGGGCGAGAATCAGCCCCAGCATTTT CAIRGTGGENQPQHF
NA TRBJ1-2 TRBV24-1 NA TGTGCCACCAGTGATTTCATTGGCTACACCTTC CATSDFIGYTF
NA TRBJ2-1 TRBV27 once TGTGCCAGCAGTCCGCCGGGGATGGGTTACAATGAGCAGTTCTTC CASSPPGMGYNEQFF
NA TRBJ1-1 TRBV2 NA TGTGCCAGCAGCCCGGTGAGAGACACTGAAGCTTTCTTT CASSPVRDTEAFF
NA TRBJ2-2 TRBV19 NA TGTGCCAGTACCCGATCAGGCGGGGAGCTGTTTTTT CASTRSGGELFF
NA TRBJ1-4 TRBV28 NA TGTGCCAGCCAGACAGCAACTAATGAAAAACTGTTTTTT CASQTATNEKLFF
TRBD2 TRBJ2-1 TRBV3-1/TRBV3-2 NA TGTGCCAGCAGCCCTAGGTTTGGTAGCGGGCCCACCTACAATGAGCAGTTCTTC CASSPRFGSGPTYNEQFF
TRBD1 TRBJ2-6 TRBV4-3 few TGCGCCAGCAGCCAGACAGGGGCTGGGGCCAACGTCCTGACTTTC CASSQTGAGANVLTF
TRBD2 TRBJ2-1 TRBV20-1 NA TGCAGTGCTAGTCCCGGGAGGTCCTACAATGAGCAGTTCTTC CSASPGRSYNEQFF
TRBD1 TRBJ2-7 TRBV5-4 NA TGTGCCAGCAGCAAGGACAGGGACCGTTCCTACGAGCAGTACTTC CASSKDRDRSYEQYF
NA TRBJ2-6 TRBV18 once TGTGCCAGCTCACCGCGGGTCAACTCTGGGGCCAACGTCCTGACTTTC CASSPRVNSGANVLTF
NA TRBJ2-5 TRBV25-1 NA TGTGCCAGCAACTCCCCAACCAGGGGCCAAGAGACCCAGTACTTC CASNSPTRGQETQYF
NA TRBJ1-1 TRBV7-2 NA TGTGCCAGCAGCTTGCGTCTGCTGGCTGAAGCTTTCTTT CASSLRLLAEAFF
TRBD2 TRBJ2-7 TRBV5-6 few TGTGCCAGCAGAAGATGGACTAGCGGTAGCTCCTACGAGCAGTACTTC CASRRWTSGSSYEQYF
TRBD1 TRBJ1-5 TRBV15 NA TGTGCCACCAGCATCACCCGACAGGGGGGAGGTCAGCCCCAGCATTTT CATSITRQGGGQPQHF
NA TRBJ2-5 TRBV7-9 NA TGTGCCGAGGCGGCGGGAAACCAAGAGACCCAGTACTTC CAEAAGNQETQYF